Listed below are T cell receptor beta chains from one sample, sequenced in a study of blood T cell repertoires in COVID-19. Profiled with immunoSEQ multiplex PCR; TCRdb holds only in-frame clones, not every one. The sample carries 99,000 or so clones, around 83% recorded once. Material for sequencing was peripheral blood. The receptors were gathered from a woman aged 60-75 years in a cohort sampled during active or convalescent COVID-19. CDR3s include the opening cysteine and the closing phenylalanine or tryptophan. The order of the fields is J gene, clone size, D gene, V gene, CDR3 protein, CDR3 DNA. A D gene is named only where the DNA matches it firmly. Size values are once, few and many counts, or a class for expanded clones, and some rows have none.

>TRBJ1-3|.|.|TRBV6-5
CASSLTDSSGNTIYF
TGTGCCAGCAGTCTAACAGATTCTTCTGGAAACACCATATATTTT
>TRBJ2-1|.|.|TRBV18
CASSPSTHPGFF
TGTGCCAGCTCACCATCTACGCATCCAGGGTTCTTC
>TRBJ1-2|once|.|TRBV18
CASSPPQGGIYGYTF
TGTGCCAGCTCACCACCCCAGGGTGGTATCTATGGCTACACCTTC
>TRBJ1-1|once|TRBD1|TRBV5-1
CASSPTSRQGQEAFF
TGCGCCAGCAGCCCCACCAGTCGACAGGGTCAAGAAGCTTTCTTT
>TRBJ2-7|.|.|TRBV5-6
CASSFRPQATYEQYF
TGTGCCAGCAGCTTCCGTCCCCAGGCCACCTACGAGCAGTACTTC
>TRBJ1-3|.|TRBD1|TRBV5-1
CASSFRDRGFSGNTIYF
TGCGCCAGCAGCTTCCGGGACAGGGGATTCTCTGGAAACACCATATATTTT
>TRBJ1-6|.|.|TRBV27
CASSPRGNNSPLHF
TGTGCCAGCAGTCCCCGGGGTAATAATTCACCCCTCCACTTT
>TRBJ2-3|once|.|TRBV21-1
CASSKPRLAGCTDTQYF
TGTGCCAGCAGCAAGCCAAGACTAGCGGGCTGCACAGATACGCAGTATTTT
>TRBJ2-4|.|.|TRBV5-4
CASSAEKQTFKNIQYF
TGTGCCAGCAGCGCGGAGAAGCAGACTTTCAAAAACATTCAGTACTTC
>TRBJ2-2|.|TRBD2|TRBV10-2
CASSDLTSGGGTGELFF
TGCGCCAGCAGTGACCTCACTAGCGGGGGGGGTACCGGGGAGCTGTTTTTT
>TRBJ2-7|once|TRBD2|TRBV18
CASSPPMREGTYEQYF
TGTGCCAGCTCACCACCGATGAGGGAGGGCACCTACGAGCAGTACTTC
>TRBJ2-7|.|TRBD1|TRBV5-6
CASSPSRQGRPYEQYF
TGTGCCAGCAGCCCTTCTCGACAGGGGAGGCCCTACGAGCAGTACTTC
>TRBJ1-2|.|TRBD1|TRBV18
CASSPLPGTATYGYTF
TGTGCCAGCTCACCACTTCCCGGGACAGCGACCTATGGCTACACCTTC
>TRBJ1-5|.|.|TRBV5-6
CASSLGTAYSNQPQHF
TGTGCCAGCAGCTTGGGAACCGCGTATAGCAATCAGCCCCAGCATTTT
>TRBJ2-1|.|.|TRBV9
CASSVGQSNEQFF
TGTGCCAGCAGCGTAGGACAGTCGAATGAGCAGTTCTTC